The rows below give T cell receptor beta chains drawn from one sample of a study of blood T cell repertoires in COVID-19. The table came from immunoSEQ multiplex PCR; TCRdb's copy has only in-frame clones and leaves some out. The top ten hold 18% of the sample, which has some 80,000 clones, 80% to 90% seen once. The sequenced sample consisted of peripheral blood. These receptors were collected from a human donor in a cohort sampled during active COVID-19. CDR3s include the opening cysteine and the closing phenylalanine or tryptophan. The D gene is left open where the match is weak. Clone size is stated in some rows and not others, as once, few, many or a class when expanded.

clone_size: .
d_call: TRBD2
j_call: TRBJ2-1
v_call: TRBV28
cdr3_nt: TGTGCCAGCAGTTACAGCGGGAGGGCCCCAGTCTTC
cdr3_aa: CASSYSGRAPVF

clone_size: few
d_call: TRBD2
j_call: TRBJ2-4
v_call: TRBV6-1
cdr3_nt: TGTGCCAGCAGTGAACTGACTAGCGATAAAAACATTCAGTACTTC
cdr3_aa: CASSELTSDKNIQYF

clone_size: .
d_call: TRBD1
j_call: TRBJ1-1
v_call: TRBV5-4
cdr3_nt: TGTGCCAGCAGCAGGGACAGGGAGACTGAAGCTTTCTTT
cdr3_aa: CASSRDRETEAFF

clone_size: .
d_call: TRBD1
j_call: TRBJ1-6
v_call: TRBV15
cdr3_nt: TGTGCCACCAGCAGAGATCGGACAGGGCGCGATAATTCACCCCTCCACTTT
cdr3_aa: CATSRDRTGRDNSPLHF

clone_size: .
d_call: .
j_call: TRBJ1-2
v_call: TRBV4-2
cdr3_nt: TGTGCCAGCAGCCAGGACAGCTATGGCTACACCTTC
cdr3_aa: CASSQDSYGYTF

clone_size: .
d_call: TRBD2
j_call: TRBJ2-7
v_call: TRBV19
cdr3_nt: TGTGCCAGTAGCCGACTAGCGGGAGACTCCTACGAGCAGTACTTC
cdr3_aa: CASSRLAGDSYEQYF

clone_size: once
d_call: TRBD1
j_call: TRBJ2-7
v_call: TRBV5-5
cdr3_nt: TGTGCCAGCAGCCCCGGACAGGTTTCCTACGAGCAGTACTTC
cdr3_aa: CASSPGQVSYEQYF

clone_size: .
d_call: .
j_call: TRBJ1-1
v_call: TRBV6-5
cdr3_nt: TGTGCCAGCAGTTACCGGGGGTTTACGGAAGCTTTCTTT
cdr3_aa: CASSYRGFTEAFF

clone_size: .
d_call: .
j_call: TRBJ1-5
v_call: TRBV2
cdr3_nt: TGTGCCAGCAGGGGGAGGTATAGCAATCAGCCCCAGCATTTT
cdr3_aa: CASRGRYSNQPQHF

clone_size: once
d_call: TRBD2
j_call: TRBJ2-5
v_call: TRBV5-1
cdr3_nt: TGCGCCAGCAGCCCGGGCGGGGGAGAGACCCAGTACTTC
cdr3_aa: CASSPGGGETQYF

clone_size: .
d_call: .
j_call: TRBJ2-7
v_call: TRBV5-6
cdr3_nt: TGTGCCAGCGCCTTCCGTATCAGCGACGAGCAGTACTTC
cdr3_aa: CASAFRISDEQYF

clone_size: .
d_call: .
j_call: TRBJ2-7
v_call: TRBV5-3
cdr3_nt: TGTGCCAGAAGCCCGAGTCAGGGAAAATACGAGCAGTACTTC
cdr3_aa: CARSPSQGKYEQYF

clone_size: .
d_call: TRBD1
j_call: TRBJ1-5
v_call: TRBV2
cdr3_nt: TGTGCCAGCAGTAAGGACAGGCTATCCAATCAGCCCCAGCATTTT
cdr3_aa: CASSKDRLSNQPQHF

clone_size: .
d_call: .
j_call: TRBJ1-1
v_call: TRBV19
cdr3_nt: TGTGCCAGTGGGGCCATCGCGGTAGACACTGAAGCTTTCTTT
cdr3_aa: CASGAIAVDTEAFF

clone_size: .
d_call: .
j_call: TRBJ2-1
v_call: TRBV19
cdr3_nt: TGTGCCAGTACCCTAGCGTATATTACCGCCTACAATGAGCAGTTCTTC
cdr3_aa: CASTLAYITAYNEQFF

clone_size: .
d_call: .
j_call: TRBJ2-3
v_call: TRBV7-9
cdr3_nt: TGTGCCAGCAGCGACAAGGCTAGCACAGATACGCAGTATTTT
cdr3_aa: CASSDKASTDTQYF

clone_size: .
d_call: .
j_call: TRBJ1-1
v_call: TRBV18
cdr3_nt: TGTGCCAGCTCACCACAGGGGAACGACATGAACACTGAAGCTTTCTTT
cdr3_aa: CASSPQGNDMNTEAFF

clone_size: .
d_call: .
j_call: TRBJ1-6
v_call: TRBV3-1/TRBV3-2
cdr3_nt: TGTGCCAGCAGCCAAGACGACCGGAGGACTGGGAGAAGCTCCTATAATTCACCCCTCCACTTT
cdr3_aa: CASSQDDRRTGRSSYNSPLHF

clone_size: once
d_call: .
j_call: TRBJ2-1
v_call: TRBV24-1
cdr3_nt: TGTGCCACCAGTGATTTAGGGCTAGCCGACAATGAGCAGTTCTTC
cdr3_aa: CATSDLGLADNEQFF

clone_size: .
d_call: TRBD2
j_call: TRBJ2-7
v_call: TRBV11-1
cdr3_nt: TGTGCCAGCAGCTCGACCGCGGCGGGAGGCTACGAGCAGTACTTC
cdr3_aa: CASSSTAAGGYEQYF

clone_size: .
d_call: TRBD1
j_call: TRBJ1-2
v_call: TRBV5-6
cdr3_nt: TGTGCCAGCAGCTTGGGAGACAGGGCGGATGGCTACACCTTC
cdr3_aa: CASSLGDRADGYTF

clone_size: once
d_call: TRBD1
j_call: TRBJ2-7
v_call: TRBV24-1
cdr3_nt: TGTGCCACCAGTGATGTGGGACAGGGGGCTTACGAGCAGTACTTC
cdr3_aa: CATSDVGQGAYEQYF

clone_size: .
d_call: .
j_call: TRBJ1-1
v_call: TRBV3-1/TRBV3-2
cdr3_nt: TGTGCCAGCAGCCAAGATCCATGGAACACTGAAGCTTTCTTT
cdr3_aa: CASSQDPWNTEAFF